This T cell receptor (beta chain) comes out of a study of neurological immune-mediated disorders. This clonotype is medium-sized by share. The target antigen is unknown. Time point specified: longitudinal time-point 2. For the unsorted libraries, 2 million PBMCs stored at -80 C served as input. This CDR3 comprises 13 residues. The V gene lost 1 base and the J gene lost 4 bases, with 8 bases spanning the gap. Germline lookup yields CDR1 SGHRS and CDR2 YFSETQ. Whole-study results and caveats: No CDR3 amino acid sequences were shared by expanded clones across subjects, suggesting private repertoires in all groups. The greatest TCR clonal expansion occurred in HTLV-1-associated myelopathy and the least in multiple sclerosis, which fell below healthy controls.

cDNA synthesis was performed by 5'RACE with 10-nucleotide random UMIs. TCRdb re-derived calls from the 5' RACE reads in MiXCR, one entry per CDR3 protein. Of some 48,000 distinct CDR3 sequences in the sample, about an eighth were seen once. The clonotype comes from a male donor with HTLV-1-associated myelopathy (HAM/TSP). The sample was PBMCs. The V and J genes are TRBV5-1 and TRBJ1-1; D not resolved. The CDR3 bases are TGCGCCAGCAGCTTGAAGAGGTCCACTGAAGCTTTCTTT. This sequence encodes CASSLKRSTEAFF.